This T cell receptor (beta chain) appears in the sequencing data of a study of T cells in Graves' hyperthyroidism and ophthalmopathy. Study-level results: Onset of ophthalmopathy came a median around 7.1 months after the model predicted it.

The germline V gene has CDR1 SGHTA and CDR2 FQGTGA. The CDR3 runs 15 residues. Between the trimmed V and J ends, which lost 6 bases and 1 base, there was a span of 16 bases. This clonotype was seen more than once but under ten times. What it binds is not known. Amplified TCR beta CDR3 regions came from RNA transcripts. First-round RT-PCR of the TCR CDR3 relied on the HTBI primer set. TCRdb used MiXCR to reprocess the multiplex PCR reads, holding one entry per CDR3 protein. The table records hundreds of thousands of distinct CDR3 sequences, about 43% of them present only once. Sequenced input: peripheral blood or thyroid tissue (not recorded which). This receptor was identified in a woman between 18 and 30 years old with Graves' hyperthyroidism. The rearrangement uses TRBV7-3 and TRBJ2-7, with D possibly being TRBD2 (6 bases). CDR3 in amino acids: CASSPSEGGSYEQYF. The CDR3 nucleotides read TGTGCCAGCAGTCCGTCAGAGGGAGGTTCCTACGAGCAGTACTTC.